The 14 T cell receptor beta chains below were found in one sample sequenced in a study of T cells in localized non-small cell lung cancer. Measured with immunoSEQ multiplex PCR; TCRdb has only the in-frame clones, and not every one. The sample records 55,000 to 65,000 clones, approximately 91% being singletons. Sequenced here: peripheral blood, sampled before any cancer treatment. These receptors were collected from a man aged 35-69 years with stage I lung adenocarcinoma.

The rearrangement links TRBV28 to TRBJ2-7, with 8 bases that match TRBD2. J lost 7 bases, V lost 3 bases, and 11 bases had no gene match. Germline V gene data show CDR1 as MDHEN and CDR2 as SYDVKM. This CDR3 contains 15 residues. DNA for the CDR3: TGTGCCAGCAGTTTGGCTACAGGGCGGGGGGTTGAGCAGTACTTC. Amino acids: CASSLATGRGVEQYF.

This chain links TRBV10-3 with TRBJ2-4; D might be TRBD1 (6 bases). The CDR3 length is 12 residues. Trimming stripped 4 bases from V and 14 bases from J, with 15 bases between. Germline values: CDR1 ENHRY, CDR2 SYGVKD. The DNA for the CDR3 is TGTGCCATCAGTGGACCAGCAGGGGATAAGTACTTC. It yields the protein CAISGPAGDKYF.

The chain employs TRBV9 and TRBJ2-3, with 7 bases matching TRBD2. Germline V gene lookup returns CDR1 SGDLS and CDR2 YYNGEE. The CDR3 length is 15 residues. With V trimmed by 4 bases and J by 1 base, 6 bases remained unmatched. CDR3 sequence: CASSLWAGGTDTQYF. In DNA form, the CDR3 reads TGTGCCAGCAGCCTCTGGGCGGGAGGCACAGATACGCAGTATTTT.

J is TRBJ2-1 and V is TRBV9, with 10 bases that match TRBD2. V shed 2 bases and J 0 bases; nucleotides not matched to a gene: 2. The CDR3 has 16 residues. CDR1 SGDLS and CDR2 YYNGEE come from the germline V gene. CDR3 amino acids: CASSVSSGSSYNEQFF. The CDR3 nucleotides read TGTGCCAGCAGCGTCTCTAGCGGGAGCTCCTACAATGAGCAGTTCTTC.

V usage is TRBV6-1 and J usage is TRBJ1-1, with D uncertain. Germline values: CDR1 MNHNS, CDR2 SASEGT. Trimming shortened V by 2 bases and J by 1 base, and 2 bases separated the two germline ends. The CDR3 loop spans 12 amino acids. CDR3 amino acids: CASSEWNTEAFF. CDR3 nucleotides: TGTGCCAGCAGTGAATGGAACACTGAAGCTTTCTTT.

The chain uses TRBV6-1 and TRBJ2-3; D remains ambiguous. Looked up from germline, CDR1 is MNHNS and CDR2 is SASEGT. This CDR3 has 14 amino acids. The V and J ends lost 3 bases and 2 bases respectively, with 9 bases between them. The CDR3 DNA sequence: TGTGCCAGCAGTGAGAGTGGGTTCACAGATACGCAGTATTTT. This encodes CASSESGFTDTQYF.

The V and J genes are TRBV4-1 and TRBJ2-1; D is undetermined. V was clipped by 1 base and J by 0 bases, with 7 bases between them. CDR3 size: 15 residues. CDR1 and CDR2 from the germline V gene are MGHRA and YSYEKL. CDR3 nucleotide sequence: TGCGCCAGCAGCCAAGGGGTGAGCTCCTACAATGAGCAGTTCTTC. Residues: CASSQGVSSYNEQFF.

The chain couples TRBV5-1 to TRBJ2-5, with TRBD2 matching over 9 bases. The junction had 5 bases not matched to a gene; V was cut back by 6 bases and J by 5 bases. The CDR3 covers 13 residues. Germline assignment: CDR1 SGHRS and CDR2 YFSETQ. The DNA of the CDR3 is TGCGCCAGCACCAGGACTAGCGAGGAGACCCAGTACTTC. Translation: CASTRTSEETQYF.

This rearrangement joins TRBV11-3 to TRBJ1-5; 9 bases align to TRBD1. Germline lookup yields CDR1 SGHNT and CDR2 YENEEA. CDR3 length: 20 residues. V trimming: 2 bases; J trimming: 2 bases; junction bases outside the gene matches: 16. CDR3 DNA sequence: TGTGCCAGCAGCTTACCCCCGACCGGGACAGGGAATAGGGGCAATCAGCCCCAGCATTTT. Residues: CASSLPPTGTGNRGNQPQHF.

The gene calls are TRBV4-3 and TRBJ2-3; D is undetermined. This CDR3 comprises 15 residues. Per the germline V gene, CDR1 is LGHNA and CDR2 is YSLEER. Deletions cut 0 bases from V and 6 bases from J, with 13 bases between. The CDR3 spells CASSQDRSPLDTQYF. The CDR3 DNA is TGCGCCAGCAGCCAAGATAGGTCTCCCCTGGATACGCAGTATTTT.

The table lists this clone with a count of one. This chain's CDR3 is CASSKTGNEKLFF. DNA for the CDR3: TGTGCCAGCAGCAAGACAGGGAACGAAAAACTGTTTTTT. This sequence joins TRBV7-9 and TRBJ1-4, with 7 bases matching TRBD1. V shed 5 bases and J 8 bases; nucleotides not matched to a gene: 5. In germline, CDR1 is SEHNR, CDR2 FQNEAQ (reference sequence). This CDR3 contains 13 residues. The full variable domain, in which reference TRBV7-9 and TRBJ1-4 provide the parts outside the CDR3, is DTGVSQNPRHKITKRGQNVTFRCDPISEHNRLYWYRQTLGQGPEFLTYFQNEAQLEKSRLLSDRFSAERPKGSFSTLEIQRTEQGDSAMYLCASSKTGNEKLFFGSGTQLSVL.

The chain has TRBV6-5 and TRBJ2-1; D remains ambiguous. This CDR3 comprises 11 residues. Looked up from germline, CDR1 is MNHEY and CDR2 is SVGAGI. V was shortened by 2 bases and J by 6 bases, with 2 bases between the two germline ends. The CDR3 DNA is TGTGCCAGCAGTTACGGCAATGAGCAGTTCTTC. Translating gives CASSYGNEQFF.

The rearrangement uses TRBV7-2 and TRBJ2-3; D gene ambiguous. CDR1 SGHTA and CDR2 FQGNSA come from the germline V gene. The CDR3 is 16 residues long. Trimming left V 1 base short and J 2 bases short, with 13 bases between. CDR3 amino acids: CASSLGVGPHTDTQYF. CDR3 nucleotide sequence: TGTGCCAGCAGCTTAGGGGTGGGCCCACACACAGATACGCAGTATTTT.

The CDR3 is CATGTGGETQYF. The CDR3 DNA sequence: TGTGCCACAGGGACAGGCGGAGAGACCCAGTACTTC. The genes are TRBV6-5 and TRBJ2-5, with 8 bases matching TRBD1. CDR3 length: 12 amino acids. Germline values: CDR1 MNHEY, CDR2 SVGAGI. Trimming removed 10 bases from V and 4 bases from J; junction bases left unmatched: 5.